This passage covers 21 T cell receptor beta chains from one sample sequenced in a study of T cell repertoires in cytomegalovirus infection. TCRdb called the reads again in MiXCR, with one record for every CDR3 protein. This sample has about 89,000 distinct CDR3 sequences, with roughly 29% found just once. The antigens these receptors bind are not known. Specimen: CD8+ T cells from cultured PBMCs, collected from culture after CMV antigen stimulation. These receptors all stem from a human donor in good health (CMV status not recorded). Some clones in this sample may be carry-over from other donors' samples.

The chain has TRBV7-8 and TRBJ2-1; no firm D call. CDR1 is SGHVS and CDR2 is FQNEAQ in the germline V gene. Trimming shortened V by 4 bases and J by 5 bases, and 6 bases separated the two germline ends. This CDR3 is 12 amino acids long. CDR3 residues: CASSWADNEQFF. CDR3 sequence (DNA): TGTGCCAGCAGCTGGGCGGACAATGAGCAGTTCTTC.

The CDR3 region has the DNA TGTGCCAGTGGAGCAAGCCTCACAGATACGCAGTATTTT. It encodes CASGASLTDTQYF. The chain employs TRBV11-2 and TRBJ2-3; D is unresolved. The CDR3 contains 13 residues. V lost 9 bases and J 2 bases, leaving 12 bases between the germline ends. The germline V gene has CDR1 SGHAT and CDR2 FQNNGV.

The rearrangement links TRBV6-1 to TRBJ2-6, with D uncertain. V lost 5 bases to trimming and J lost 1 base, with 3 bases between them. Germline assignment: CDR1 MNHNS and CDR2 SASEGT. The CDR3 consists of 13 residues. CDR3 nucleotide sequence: TGTGCCAGCAGTTCATCTGGGGCCAACGTCCTGACTTTC. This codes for CASSSSGANVLTF.

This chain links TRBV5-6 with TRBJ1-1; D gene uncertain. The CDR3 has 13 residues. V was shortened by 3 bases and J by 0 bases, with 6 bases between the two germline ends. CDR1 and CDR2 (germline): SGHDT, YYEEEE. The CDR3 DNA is TGTGCCAGCAGCTGGACGGTGAACACTGAAGCTTTCTTT. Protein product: CASSWTVNTEAFF.

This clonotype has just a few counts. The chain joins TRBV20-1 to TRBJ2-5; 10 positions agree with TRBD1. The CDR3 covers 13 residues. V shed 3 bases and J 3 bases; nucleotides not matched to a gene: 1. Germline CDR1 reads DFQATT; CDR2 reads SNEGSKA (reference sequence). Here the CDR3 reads CSARDRGKETQYF. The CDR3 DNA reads TGCAGTGCTAGGGACAGGGGGAAAGAGACCCAGTACTTC.

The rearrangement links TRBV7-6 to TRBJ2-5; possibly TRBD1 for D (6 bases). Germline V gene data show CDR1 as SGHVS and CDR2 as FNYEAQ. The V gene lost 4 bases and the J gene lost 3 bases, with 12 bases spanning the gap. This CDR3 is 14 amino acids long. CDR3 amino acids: CASSSTSGEETQYF. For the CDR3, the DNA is TGTGCCAGCAGCTCCACGTCAGGGGAAGAGACCCAGTACTTC.

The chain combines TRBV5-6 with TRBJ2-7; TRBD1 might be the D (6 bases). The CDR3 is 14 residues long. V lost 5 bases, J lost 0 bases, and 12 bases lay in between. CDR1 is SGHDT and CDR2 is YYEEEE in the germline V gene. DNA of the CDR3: TGTGCCAGCAGTGAGACAGGAAGCTCCTACGAGCAGTACTTC. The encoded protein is CASSETGSSYEQYF.

CDR3 sequence: CASSLAFGANVLTF. CDR3 nucleotide sequence: TGTGCCAGCAGCCTGGCCTTTGGGGCCAACGTCCTGACTTTC. V and J are TRBV11-2 and TRBJ2-6; D is unresolved. The CDR3 length is 14 residues. The ends were cut back, 5 bases at V and 3 bases at J, with 8 bases in the middle. CDR1 and CDR2 (germline): SGHAT, FQNNGV.

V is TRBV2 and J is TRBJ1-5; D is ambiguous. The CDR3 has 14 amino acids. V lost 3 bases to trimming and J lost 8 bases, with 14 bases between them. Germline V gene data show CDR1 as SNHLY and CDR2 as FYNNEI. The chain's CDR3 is CASSDLGNAEPQHF. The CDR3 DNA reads TGTGCCAGCAGTGATTTAGGGAACGCGGAGCCCCAGCATTTT.

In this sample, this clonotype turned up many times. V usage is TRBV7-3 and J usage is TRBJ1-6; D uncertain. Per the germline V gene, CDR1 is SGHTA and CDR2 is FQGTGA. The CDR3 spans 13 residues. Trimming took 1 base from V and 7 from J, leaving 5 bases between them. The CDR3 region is CASSLRENSPLHF. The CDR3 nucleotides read TGTGCCAGCAGCTTAAGAGAGAATTCACCCCTCCACTTT.

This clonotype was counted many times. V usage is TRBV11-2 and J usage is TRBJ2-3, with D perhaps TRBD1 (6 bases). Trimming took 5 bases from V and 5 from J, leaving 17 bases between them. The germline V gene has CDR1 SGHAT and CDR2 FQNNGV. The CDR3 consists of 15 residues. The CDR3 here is CASSIPQGDKDTQYF. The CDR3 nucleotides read TGTGCCAGCAGCATCCCACAGGGAGACAAAGATACGCAGTATTTT. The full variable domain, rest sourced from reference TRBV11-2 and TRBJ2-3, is EAGVAQSPRYKIIEKRQSVAFWCNPISGHATLYWYQQILGQGPKLLIQFQNNGVVDDSQLPKDRFSAERLKGVDSTLKIQPAKLEDSAVYLCASSIPQGDKDTQYFGPGTRLTVL.

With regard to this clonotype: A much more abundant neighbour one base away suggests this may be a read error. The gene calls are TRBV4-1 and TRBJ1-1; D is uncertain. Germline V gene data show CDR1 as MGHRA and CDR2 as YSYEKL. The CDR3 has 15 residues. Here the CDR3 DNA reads TGTGTCAGCAGCCAAGATTACACCGTGAACACTGAAGCTTTCTTT. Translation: CVSSQDYTVNTEAFF.

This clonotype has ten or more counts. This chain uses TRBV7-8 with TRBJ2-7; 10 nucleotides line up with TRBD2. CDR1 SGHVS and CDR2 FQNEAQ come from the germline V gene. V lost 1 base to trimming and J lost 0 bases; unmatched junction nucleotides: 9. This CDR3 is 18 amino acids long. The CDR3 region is CASSLVVSGGPVSYEQYF. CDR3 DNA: TGTGCCAGCAGCTTAGTGGTTAGCGGGGGGCCTGTCTCCTACGAGCAGTACTTC.

The CDR3 nucleotides read TGTGCCAGCAGCTGGCCAGCGGGGGGCGCAGAGACCCAGTACTTC. This translates into CASSWPAGGAETQYF. This chain uses TRBV13 with TRBJ2-5; 9 nucleotides align to TRBD2. Losses at the gene ends were 4 bases for V and 4 bases for J; bases not matched to a gene: 7. The CDR3 extends over 15 amino acids. Germline CDR1 PRHDT, CDR2 FYEKMQ (reference sequence).

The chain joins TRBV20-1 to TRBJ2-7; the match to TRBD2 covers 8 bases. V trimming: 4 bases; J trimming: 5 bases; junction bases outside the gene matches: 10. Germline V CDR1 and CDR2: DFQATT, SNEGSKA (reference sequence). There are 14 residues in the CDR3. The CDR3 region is CSAIRLANFHEQYF. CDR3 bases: TGCAGTGCTATTCGACTAGCGAATTTCCACGAGCAGTACTTC.

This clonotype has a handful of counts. The CDR3 protein is CASSDRYSPLHF. The CDR3 DNA sequence: TGTGCCAGCAGTGACAGATATTCACCCCTCCACTTT. The chain recombines TRBV25-1 with TRBJ1-6; D call uncertain. This CDR3 spans 12 amino acids. The germline CDR1 and CDR2 sequences are MGHDK and SYGVNS. Trimming removed 3 bases from V and 8 bases from J, with 5 bases in between. The variable domain in full, with the rest retrieved from reference TRBV25-1 and TRBJ1-6, is EADIYQTPRYLVIGTGKKITLECSQTMGHDKMYWYQQDPGMELHLIHYSYGVNSTEKGDLSSESTVSRIRTEHFPLTLESARPSHTSQYLCASSDRYSPLHFGNGTRLTVT.

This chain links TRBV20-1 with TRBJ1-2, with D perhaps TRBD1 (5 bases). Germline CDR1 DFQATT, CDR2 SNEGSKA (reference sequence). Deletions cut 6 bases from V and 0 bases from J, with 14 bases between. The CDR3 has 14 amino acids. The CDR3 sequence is CSALLGGTNYGYTF. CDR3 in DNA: TGCAGTGCCCTGCTCGGGGGAACTAACTATGGCTACACCTTC.

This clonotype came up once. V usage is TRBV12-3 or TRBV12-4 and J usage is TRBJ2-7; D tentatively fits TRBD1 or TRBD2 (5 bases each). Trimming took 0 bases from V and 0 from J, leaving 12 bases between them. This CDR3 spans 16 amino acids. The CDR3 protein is CASSLALGESSYEQYF. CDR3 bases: TGTGCCAGCAGTTTAGCGCTGGGGGAGAGCTCCTACGAGCAGTACTTC.

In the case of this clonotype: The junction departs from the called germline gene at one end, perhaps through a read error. The CDR3, as DNA: TGTGCCGGCAGCTTCCGGACAGGGGGCGGAAACACCATATATTTT. It yields the protein CAGSFRTGGGNTIYF. The chain employs TRBV7-9 and TRBJ1-3; TRBD1 matches 11 bases. The CDR3 totals 15 residues. CDR1 and CDR2 (germline): SEHNR, FQNEAQ (reference sequence).

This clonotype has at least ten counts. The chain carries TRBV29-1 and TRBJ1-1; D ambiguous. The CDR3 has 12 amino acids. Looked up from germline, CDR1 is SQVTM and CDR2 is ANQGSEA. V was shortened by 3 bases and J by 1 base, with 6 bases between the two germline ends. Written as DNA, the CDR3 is TGCAGCGTTGACGCGGGGAACACTGAAGCTTTCTTT. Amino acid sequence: CSVDAGNTEAFF.

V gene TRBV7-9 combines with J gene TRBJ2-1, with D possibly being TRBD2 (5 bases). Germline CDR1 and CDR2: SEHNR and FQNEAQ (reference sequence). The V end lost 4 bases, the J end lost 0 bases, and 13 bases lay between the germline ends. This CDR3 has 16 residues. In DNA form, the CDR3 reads TGTGCCAGCAGCTCACCAGTGAGCGGCTCCTACAATGAGCAGTTCTTC. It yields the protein CASSSPVSGSYNEQFF.